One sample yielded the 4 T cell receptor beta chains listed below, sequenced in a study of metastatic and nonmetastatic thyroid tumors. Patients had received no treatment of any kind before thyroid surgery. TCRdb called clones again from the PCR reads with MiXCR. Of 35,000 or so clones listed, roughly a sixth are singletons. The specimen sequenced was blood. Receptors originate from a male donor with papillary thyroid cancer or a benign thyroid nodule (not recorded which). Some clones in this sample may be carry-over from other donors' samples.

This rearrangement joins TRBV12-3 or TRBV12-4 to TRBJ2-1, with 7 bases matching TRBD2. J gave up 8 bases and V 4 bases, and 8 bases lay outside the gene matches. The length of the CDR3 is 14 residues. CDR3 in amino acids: CASSSGGGEDEQFF. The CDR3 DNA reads TGTGCCAGCAGTTCTGGGGGAGGGGAGGATGAGCAGTTCTTC.

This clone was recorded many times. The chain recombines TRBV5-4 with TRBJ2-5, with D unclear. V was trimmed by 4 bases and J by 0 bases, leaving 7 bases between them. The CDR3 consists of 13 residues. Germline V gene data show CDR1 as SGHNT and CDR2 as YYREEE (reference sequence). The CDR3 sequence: CASSTEYQETQYF. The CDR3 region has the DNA TGTGCCAGCAGCACAGAATACCAAGAGACCCAGTACTTC.

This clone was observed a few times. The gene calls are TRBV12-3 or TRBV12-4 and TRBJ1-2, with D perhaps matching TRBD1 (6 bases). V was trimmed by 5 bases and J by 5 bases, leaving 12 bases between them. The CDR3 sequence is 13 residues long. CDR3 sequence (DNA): TGTGCCAGCAGTCGCGGACAGATTTATGGCTACACCTTC. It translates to CASSRGQIYGYTF.

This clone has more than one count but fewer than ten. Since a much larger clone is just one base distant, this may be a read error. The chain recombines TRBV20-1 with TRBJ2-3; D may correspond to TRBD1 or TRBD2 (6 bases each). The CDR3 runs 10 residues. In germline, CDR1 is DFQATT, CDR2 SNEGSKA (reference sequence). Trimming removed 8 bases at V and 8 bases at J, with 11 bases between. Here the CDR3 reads CSIGGITQYF. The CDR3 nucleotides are TGCAGTATAGGGGGGATTACGCAGTATTTT.